One sample yielded the 21 T cell receptor beta chains listed below, sequenced in a study of T cells in Graves' hyperthyroidism and ophthalmopathy. Authors of the study amplified TCR beta CDR3 regions from RNA transcripts. TCR CDR3 underwent first-round RT-PCR with the HTBI primer set. MiXCR was run by TCRdb on the multiplex PCR reads, yielding one entry per CDR3 protein. The table shows hundreds of thousands of distinct CDR3 sequences, with roughly a quarter occurring only once. Material for sequencing was blood. The receptors stem from a woman in her twenties or thirties with Graves' ophthalmopathy.

The chain uses TRBV18 and TRBJ1-5; TRBD1 agrees at 9 bases. CDR3 length: 15 amino acids. Germline CDR1 is KGHSH and CDR2 is LQKENI. V shed 6 bases and J 6 bases; nucleotides not matched to a gene: 9. CDR3 DNA: TGTGCCAGCTCTCTGGACAGGGGTGGGTTTCAGCCCCAGCATTTT. It translates to CASSLDRGGFQPQHF.

This clonotype appeared many times. The CDR3 DNA follows: TGTGCCAGCAGCTTAGGGGGGACGAAAGGCTACACCTTC. Its translation: CASSLGGTKGYTF. The rearrangement joins TRBV7-9 to TRBJ1-2; possible D gene TRBD1, 5 bases. Germline V gene lookup returns CDR1 SEHNR and CDR2 FQNEAQ (reference sequence). This CDR3 contains 13 residues. Trimming cost V 1 base and J 8 bases, with 11 bases left between them.

This clonotype was detected many times. The chain recombines TRBV2 with TRBJ2-7; TRBD1 is a possible D gene (6 bases). V was shortened by 8 bases and J by 2 bases, with 19 bases between the two germline ends. Germline CDR1 SNHLY, CDR2 FYNNEI. The length of the CDR3 is 15 residues. CDR3 sequence (DNA): TGTGCCAGCGGGGACCGGGACAAACACACCTACGAGCAGTACTTC. Its translation is CASGDRDKHTYEQYF.

The V call is TRBV6-1, the J call TRBJ1-1; the D gene is possibly TRBD1 (6 bases). Germline V gene sequence: CDR1 MNHNS, CDR2 SASEGT. This CDR3 spans 17 amino acids. Trimming left V 6 bases short and J 0 bases short, with 20 bases between. The CDR3, as DNA: TGTGCCAGCAGCCAATATTGGGACATAACCATGAACACTGAAGCTTTCTTT. Its translation: CASSQYWDITMNTEAFF.

This clonotype appeared many times. This chain connects TRBV20-1 to TRBJ1-3; D is possibly TRBD1 (5 bases). V was cut by 2 bases and J by 6 bases, with 14 bases left in between. Germline V lookup: CDR1 DFQATT, CDR2 SNEGSKA (reference sequence). This CDR3 spans 14 amino acids. CDR3 nucleotides: TGCAGTGCTAGATGGGGGACCACTCAAAACACCATATATTTT. This codes for CSARWGTTQNTIYF.

This clonotype was seen many times. The chain links TRBV6-1 to TRBJ2-7; the match to TRBD1 covers 9 bases. The CDR3 has 16 amino acids. CDR1 and CDR2 from the germline V gene are MNHNS and SASEGT. Trimming removed 2 bases from V and 3 bases from J; junction bases left unmatched: 8. The CDR3 spells CASSEKIGTGNYEQYF. CDR3 coding DNA: TGTGCCAGCAGTGAAAAGATAGGGACAGGGAACTACGAGCAGTACTTC.

This clonotype was picked up many times. The chain employs TRBV20-1 and TRBJ2-7, with D possibly being TRBD1 (6 bases). The CDR3 is made up of 12 amino acids. Germline-derived CDR1 and CDR2 are DFQATT and SNEGSKA (reference sequence). The V end lost 6 bases, the J end lost 2 bases, and 11 bases lay between the germline ends. CDR3 coding DNA: TGCAGTGCAGCGACAGGTCCCTACGAGCAGTACTTC. Its translation: CSAATGPYEQYF.

This clonotype has a count of ten or more. V is TRBV9 and J is TRBJ2-7; tentatively, D is TRBD1 (6 bases). The germline CDR1 and CDR2 sequences are SGDLS and YYNGEE. This CDR3 has 14 residues. Trimming removed 0 bases at V and 3 bases at J, with 10 bases between. The CDR3 loop is CASSVGQVGYEQYF. CDR3 coding DNA: TGTGCCAGCAGCGTAGGACAGGTCGGCTACGAGCAGTACTTC.

The chain combines TRBV12-3 or TRBV12-4 with TRBJ1-1; TRBD1 matches at 10 bases. V gave up 8 bases and J gave up 6 bases; unmatched junction bases: 6. The CDR3 covers 13 residues. For the CDR3, the DNA is TGTGCCAGCGGATCCGGGACAGGGGCTGAAGCTTTCTTT. Amino acid sequence: CASGSGTGAEAFF.

The sample holds many counts of this clonotype. J is TRBJ2-5 and V is TRBV25-1; 14 bases agree with TRBD2. The V gene's germline CDR1 is MGHDK and CDR2 SYGVNS. Trimming removed 2 bases from V and 2 bases from J; junction bases left unmatched: 19. CDR3 size: 22 residues. The CDR3 sequence: CASSEGGLAGGPERIVQETQYF. DNA of the CDR3: TGTGCCAGCAGTGAAGGAGGACTAGCGGGGGGACCCGAAAGAATAGTTCAAGAGACCCAGTACTTC.

This clonotype was seen at least ten times. The chain employs TRBV25-1 and TRBJ2-2, with a weak D call TRBD2 (6 bases). The length of the CDR3 is 16 residues. Germline V gene lookup returns CDR1 MGHDK and CDR2 SYGVNS. V lost 4 bases to trimming and J lost 0 bases, with 12 bases between them. CDR3 coding DNA: TGTGCCAGCAGTGCATCCCCGGGGGCGAACACCGGGGAGCTGTTTTTT. The encoded protein is CASSASPGANTGELFF. The full variable domain, with the rest looked up from reference TRBV25-1 and TRBJ2-2, is EADIYQTPRYLVIGTGKKITLECSQTMGHDKMYWYQQDPGMELHLIHYSYGVNSTEKGDLSSESTVSRIRTEHFPLTLESARPSHTSQYLCASSASPGANTGELFFGEGSRLTVL.

This clonotype came up many times. This sequence joins TRBV10-3 and TRBJ1-1; TRBD1 matches 8 bases. CDR3 length: 13 residues. In germline, CDR1 is ENHRY, CDR2 SYGVKD. Losses at the gene ends were 6 bases for V and 6 bases for J; bases not matched to a gene: 6. CDR3 DNA: TGTGCCATCAGAGCAGGGGGCATTGCTGAAGCTTTCTTT. Protein sequence: CAIRAGGIAEAFF.

This clonotype was observed many times. V and J are TRBV6-1 and TRBJ2-6; D is possibly TRBD1 (5 bases). The V end was cut by 1 base, the J end by 0 bases, with 10 bases between. CDR1 MNHNS and CDR2 SASEGT come from the germline V gene. This CDR3 contains 17 residues. The CDR3 loop reads CASSEGTHSSGANVLTF. The CDR3 region has the DNA TGTGCCAGCAGTGAAGGGACACACAGCTCTGGGGCCAACGTCCTGACTTTC.

Ten or more counts support this clonotype. J is TRBJ2-5 and V is TRBV9; 9 nucleotides agree with TRBD2. The V gene end was trimmed by 1 base and the J gene end by 1 base; junction bases not matched to a gene: 5. Germline V lookup: CDR1 SGDLS, CDR2 YYNGEE. The CDR3 length is 16 residues. The CDR3 spells CASSVSVTSGQETQYF. The CDR3 nucleotides read TGTGCCAGCAGCGTATCCGTGACTAGCGGCCAAGAGACCCAGTACTTC.

The chain combines TRBV6-1 with TRBJ2-7, with 7 bases that match TRBD2. The CDR3 totals 16 residues. Germline V gives CDR1 MNHNS, CDR2 SASEGT. V lost 2 bases and J lost 5; bases outside the gene matches: 12. CDR3 DNA sequence: TGTGCCAGCAGTGAAAGGTTGGCGGGAGTTAACAACGAGCAGTACTTC. Protein sequence: CASSERLAGVNNEQYF.

This clonotype turned up a few times. The chain recombines TRBV2 with TRBJ2-7; either TRBD1 or TRBD2 may fit D (5 bases each). The CDR3 spans 12 residues. Per germline, CDR1 SNHLY and CDR2 FYNNEI. Deletions cut 7 bases from V and 6 bases from J, with 13 bases between. CDR3 DNA: TGTGCCAGCAAAGGTGATGGGGGCGAGCAGTACTTC. Translating gives CASKGDGGEQYF.

Concerning this clonotype: The missing conserved phenylalanine or tryptophan at the end of this CDR3 makes a read error likely. The genes are TRBV29-1 and TRBJ1-2; 8 nucleotides line up with TRBD1. Trimming cost V 2 bases and J 2 bases; bases outside gene matches: 4. CDR1 and CDR2 from the germline V gene are SQVTM and ANQGSEA. This CDR3 has 14 residues. Here the CDR3 DNA reads TGCAGCGTTGAACGGACAGGGATAAACTATGGCTACACCTAC. Translating it yields CSVERTGINYGYTY.

This clonotype was counted at least ten times. The J gene is TRBJ1-2, the V gene TRBV2; TRBD1 agrees at 10 bases. In germline, CDR1 is SNHLY, CDR2 FYNNEI. The CDR3 extends over 14 amino acids. The ends lost 5 bases at V and 3 bases at J; junction bases unmatched: 3. In nucleotides, the CDR3 is TGTGCCAGCAGTAGACAGGGGGCCTACTATGGCTACACCTTC. Amino acid sequence: CASSRQGAYYGYTF. The full variable domain, with the rest looked up from reference TRBV2 and TRBJ1-2, is EPEVTQTPSHQVTQMGQEVILRCVPISNHLYFYWYRQILGQKVEFLVSFYNNEISEKSEIFDDQFSVERPDGSNFTLKIRSTKLEDSAMYFCASSRQGAYYGYTFGSGTRLTVV.

This clonotype was picked up many times. The CDR3 DNA is TGTGCCAGCAGTTTAAGCAGGAACACCGGGGAGCTGTTTTTT. The encoded protein is CASSLSRNTGELFF. The V and J genes are TRBV12-3 or TRBV12-4 and TRBJ2-2; D is unclear. The CDR3 consists of 14 residues. Deletions cut 2 bases from V and 1 base from J, with 5 bases between.

This sequence joins TRBV29-1 and TRBJ1-1, with no clear D. The CDR3 spans 12 residues. V was shortened by 5 bases and J by 4 bases, with 11 bases between the two germline ends. Germline CDR1 reads SQVTM; CDR2 reads ANQGSEA. The CDR3 loop reads CSVLDTFTEAFF. CDR3 in DNA: TGCAGCGTTCTCGACACGTTCACTGAAGCTTTCTTT.

This chain connects TRBV12-3 or TRBV12-4 to TRBJ1-2; the match to TRBD1 covers 9 bases. V lost 5 bases, J lost 13 bases, and 11 bases stayed unmatched. This CDR3 spans 13 amino acids. CDR3 DNA: TGTGCCAGCAGTACGACGGGACAGGGAGGATCCACCTTC. Its translation is CASSTTGQGGSTF.